This TCR beta chain was documented in a study of CD8 T cells in ankylosing spondylitis. Study results and limitations: There was a TCR beta motif, made of several highly homologous variants, that appeared characteristic of ankylosing spondylitis blood. The authors found the disease-linked clones to be CD8+ and relatively rare in peripheral blood. Some of these motif variants have turned up before, in reports on reactive arthritis synovial fluid and blood.

In its sample, this clonotype was seen many times. Its antigen is currently unknown. It was by quantitative 5'-RACE with molecular barcodes that TCR beta libraries were made. TCRdb ran MiXCR on the 5' RACE reads and lists one entry per CDR3 protein. The repertoire holds about 240,000 distinct CDR3 sequences, over 8.5% seen once, with 6.8% in the top ten. V was trimmed by 1 base and J by 6 bases, leaving 12 bases between them. In germline, CDR1 is MNHNS, CDR2 SASEGT. The CDR3 extends over 14 amino acids. The chain links TRBV6-1 to TRBJ1-1; tentatively, D is TRBD1 (5 bases). Sequencing was performed on blood, either unsorted or a sorted T cell fraction (not recorded which). The receptor comes from a male donor with ankylosing spondylitis or in good health (not recorded which). CDR3 DNA sequence: TGTGCCAGCAGTGAAGGTTACAGGCAATCTGAAGCTTTCTTT. Residues: CASSEGYRQSEAFF.